The TCR beta chain described here comes from a study of Ad26.COV2.S vaccination and SARS-CoV-2 variants. Background on the study: Vaccine-arm donor from the placebo-controlled COV1001 Ad26.COV2.S trial.

Generated by immunoSEQ multiplex PCR, the TCRdb table keeps only in-frame clones and is missing some. The sample yields fewer than 400,000 clones, almost 90% seen once. The CDR3 has 16 residues. Trimming took 4 bases from V and 4 from J, leaving 15 bases between them. The germline V gene has CDR1 SGHKS and CDR2 YYEKEE (reference sequence). As for treatment: roughly 18 received Ad26.COV2.S at low or high dose, single or two shots; roughly five received placebo; per-sample allocation not given. Following the first vaccine or placebo injection, samples were taken on day 63. The receptor was isolated from a person aged 18 to 59 who received the Ad26.COV2.S COVID-19 vaccine or a placebo. The source material was peripheral blood, sampled in a trial of Ad26.COV2.S vaccine versus placebo. The chain employs TRBV5-5 and TRBJ1-6, with D tentatively TRBD1 (6 bases). Here the CDR3 DNA reads TGTGCCAGCAGCCCCCTGTCAGGGGATTATAATTCACCCCTCCACTTT. It codes for CASSPLSGDYNSPLHF.